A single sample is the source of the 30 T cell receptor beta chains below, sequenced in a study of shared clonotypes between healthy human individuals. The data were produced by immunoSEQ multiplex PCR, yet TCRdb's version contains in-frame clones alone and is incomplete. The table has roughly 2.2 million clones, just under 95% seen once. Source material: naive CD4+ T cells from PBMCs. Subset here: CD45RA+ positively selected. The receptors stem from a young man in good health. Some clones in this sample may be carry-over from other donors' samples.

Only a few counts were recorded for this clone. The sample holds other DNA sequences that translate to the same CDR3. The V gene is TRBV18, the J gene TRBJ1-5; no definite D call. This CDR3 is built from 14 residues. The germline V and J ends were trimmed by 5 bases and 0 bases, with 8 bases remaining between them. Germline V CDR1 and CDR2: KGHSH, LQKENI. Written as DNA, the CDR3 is TGTGCCAGCTCATTGGCAGATAGCAATCAGCCCCAGCATTTT. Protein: CASSLADSNQPQHF. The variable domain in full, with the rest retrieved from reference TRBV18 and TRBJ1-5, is NAGVMQNPRHLVRRRGQEARLRCSPMKGHSHVYWYRQLPEEGLKFMVYLQKENIIDESGMPKERFSAEFPKEGPSILRIQQVVRGDSAAYFCASSLADSNQPQHFGDGTRLSIL.

The CDR3 region is CASSPTQSLNQPQHF. Written as DNA, the CDR3 is TGTGCCAGCAGCCCAACCCAAAGTCTCAATCAGCCCCAGCATTTT. The V gene is TRBV28, the J gene TRBJ1-5; no clear D gene. The CDR3 consists of 15 residues. Trimming shortened V by 6 bases and J by 3 bases, and 15 bases separated the two germline ends. Germline CDR1 and CDR2: MDHEN and SYDVKM.

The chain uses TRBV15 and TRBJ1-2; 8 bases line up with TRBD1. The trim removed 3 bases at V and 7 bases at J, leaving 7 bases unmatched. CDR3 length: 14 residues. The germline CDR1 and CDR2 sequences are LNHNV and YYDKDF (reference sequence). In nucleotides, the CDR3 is TGTGCCACCAGCAGGACAGGGGTGAATCCTGGCTACACCTTC. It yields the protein CATSRTGVNPGYTF.

The CDR3 DNA sequence: TGTGCCAGCAGTTTACCCAAGACAGACCCGGAGGACGAGCAGTACTTC. It codes for CASSLPKTDPEDEQYF. The rearrangement uses TRBV28 and TRBJ2-7, with D perhaps matching TRBD1 or TRBD2 (5 bases each). Germline values: CDR1 MDHEN, CDR2 SYDVKM. Trimming took 2 bases from V and 5 from J, leaving 19 bases between them. The CDR3 is made up of 16 amino acids.

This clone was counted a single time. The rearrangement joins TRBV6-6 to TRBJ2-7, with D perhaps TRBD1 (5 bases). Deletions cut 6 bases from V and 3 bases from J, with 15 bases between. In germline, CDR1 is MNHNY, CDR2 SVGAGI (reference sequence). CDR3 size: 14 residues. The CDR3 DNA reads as TGTGCCAGCAGCCCCACAGGAAGATTCTACGAGCAGTACTTC. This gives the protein CASSPTGRFYEQYF.

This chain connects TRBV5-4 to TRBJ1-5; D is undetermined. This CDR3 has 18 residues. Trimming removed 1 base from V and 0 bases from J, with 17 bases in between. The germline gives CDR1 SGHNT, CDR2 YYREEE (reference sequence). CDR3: CASSLPTSYPHSNQPQHF. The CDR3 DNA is TGTGCCAGCAGCTTGCCGACATCATACCCGCATAGCAATCAGCCCCAGCATTTT.

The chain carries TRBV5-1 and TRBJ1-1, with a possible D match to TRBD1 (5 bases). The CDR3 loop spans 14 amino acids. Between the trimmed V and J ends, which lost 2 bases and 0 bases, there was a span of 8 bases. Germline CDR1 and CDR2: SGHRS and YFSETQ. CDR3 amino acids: CASSFRTLNTEAFF. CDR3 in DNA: TGCGCCAGCAGCTTTAGGACACTGAACACTGAAGCTTTCTTT.

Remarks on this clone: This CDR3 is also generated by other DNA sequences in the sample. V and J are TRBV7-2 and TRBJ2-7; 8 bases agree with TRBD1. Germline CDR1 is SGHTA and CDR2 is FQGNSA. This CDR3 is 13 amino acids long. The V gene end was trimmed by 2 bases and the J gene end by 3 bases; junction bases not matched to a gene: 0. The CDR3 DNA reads TGTGCCAGCAGCTTAACAGGGGGCTACGAGCAGTACTTC. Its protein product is CASSLTGGYEQYF.

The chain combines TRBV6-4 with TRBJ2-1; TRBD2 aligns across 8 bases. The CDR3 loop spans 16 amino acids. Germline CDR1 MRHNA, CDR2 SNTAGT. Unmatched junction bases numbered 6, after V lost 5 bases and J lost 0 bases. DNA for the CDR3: TGTGCCAGCAGTCAGCTAGCGGGTAGCTCCTACAATGAGCAGTTCTTC. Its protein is CASSQLAGSSYNEQFF.

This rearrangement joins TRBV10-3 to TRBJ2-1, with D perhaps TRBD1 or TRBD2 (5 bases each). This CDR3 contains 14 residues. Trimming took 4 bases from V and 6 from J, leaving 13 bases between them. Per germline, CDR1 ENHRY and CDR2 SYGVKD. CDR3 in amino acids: CAISVGGDSNEQFF. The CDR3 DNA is TGTGCCATCAGTGTTGGGGGTGACTCCAATGAGCAGTTCTTC.

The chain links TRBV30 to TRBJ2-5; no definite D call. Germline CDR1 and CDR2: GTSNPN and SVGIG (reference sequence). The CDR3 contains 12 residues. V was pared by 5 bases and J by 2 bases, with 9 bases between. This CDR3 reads CAWAPTQETQYF. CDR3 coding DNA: TGTGCCTGGGCCCCCACACAAGAGACCCAGTACTTC. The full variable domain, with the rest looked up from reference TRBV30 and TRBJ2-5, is SQTIHQWPATLVQPVGSPLSLECTVEGTSNPNLYWYRQAAGRGLQLLFYSVGIGQISSEVPQNLSASRPQDRQFILSSKKLLLSDSGFYLCAWAPTQETQYFGPGTRLLVL.

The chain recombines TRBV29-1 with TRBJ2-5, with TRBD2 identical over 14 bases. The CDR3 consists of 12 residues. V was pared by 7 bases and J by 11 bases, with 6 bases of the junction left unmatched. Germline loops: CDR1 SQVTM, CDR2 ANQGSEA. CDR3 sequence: CSGKTSGRAQYF. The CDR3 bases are TGCAGCGGGAAGACTAGCGGGAGGGCGCAGTACTTC. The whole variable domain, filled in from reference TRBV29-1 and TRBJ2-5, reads SAVISQKPSRDICQRGTSLTIQCQVDSQVTMMFWYRQQPGQSLTLIATANQGSEATYESGFVIDKFPISRPNLTFSTLTVSNMSPEDSSIYLCSGKTSGRAQYFGPGTRLLVL.

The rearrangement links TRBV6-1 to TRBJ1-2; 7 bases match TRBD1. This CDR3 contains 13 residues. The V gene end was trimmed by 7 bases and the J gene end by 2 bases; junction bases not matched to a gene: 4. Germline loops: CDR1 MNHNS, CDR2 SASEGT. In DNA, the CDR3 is TGTGCCAGCACCCCGGGACAGAACTATGGCTACACCTTC. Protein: CASTPGQNYGYTF.

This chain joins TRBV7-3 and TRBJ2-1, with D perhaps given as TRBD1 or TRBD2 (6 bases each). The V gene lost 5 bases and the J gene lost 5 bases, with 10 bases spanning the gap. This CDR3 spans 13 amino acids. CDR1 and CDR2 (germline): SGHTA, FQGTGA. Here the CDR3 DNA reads TGTGCCAGCAGCCCGGGGGACAACAATGAGCAGTTCTTC. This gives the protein CASSPGDNNEQFF.

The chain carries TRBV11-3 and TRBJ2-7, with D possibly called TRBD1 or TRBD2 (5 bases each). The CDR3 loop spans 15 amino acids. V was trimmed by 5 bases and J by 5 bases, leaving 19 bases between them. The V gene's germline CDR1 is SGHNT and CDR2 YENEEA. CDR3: CASSPYAGTGNEQYF. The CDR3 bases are TGTGCCAGCAGCCCCTACGCCGGGACCGGGAACGAGCAGTACTTC.

CDR3 region: CASSENPPGQTNVKEAFF. CDR3 nucleotide sequence: TGTGCCAGCAGCGAAAACCCCCCGGGACAGACAAACGTAAAAGAAGCTTTCTTT. The chain uses TRBV9 and TRBJ1-1; 7 nucleotides match TRBD1. CDR3 length equals 18 residues. V lost 3 bases and J lost 8; bases outside the gene matches: 22. CDR1 and CDR2 from the germline V gene are SGDLS and YYNGEE.

The CDR3 loop is CASSGRLAGGVDTQYF. The CDR3 region has the DNA TGTGCCAGCAGTGGAAGACTAGCGGGAGGGGTTGATACGCAGTATTTT. V is TRBV28 and J is TRBJ2-3, with 14 bases fitting TRBD2. CDR3 length equals 16 residues. Germline V gene lookup returns CDR1 MDHEN and CDR2 SYDVKM. V gave up 5 bases and J gave up 6 bases; unmatched junction bases: 7.

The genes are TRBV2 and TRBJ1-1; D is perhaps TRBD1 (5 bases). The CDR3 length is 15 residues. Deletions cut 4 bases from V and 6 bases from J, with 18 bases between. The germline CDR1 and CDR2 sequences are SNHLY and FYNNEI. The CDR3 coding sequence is TGTGCCAGCAGTGGGAGACGTACAGGATTCGCTGAAGCTTTCTTT. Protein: CASSGRRTGFAEAFF.

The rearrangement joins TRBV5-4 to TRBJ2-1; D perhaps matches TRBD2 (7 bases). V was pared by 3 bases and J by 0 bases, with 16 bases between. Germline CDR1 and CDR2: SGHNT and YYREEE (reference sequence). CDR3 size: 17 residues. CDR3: CASSSGGRGGSYNEQFF. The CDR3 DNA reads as TGTGCCAGCAGCTCCGGGGGGCGGGGAGGCTCCTACAATGAGCAGTTCTTC.

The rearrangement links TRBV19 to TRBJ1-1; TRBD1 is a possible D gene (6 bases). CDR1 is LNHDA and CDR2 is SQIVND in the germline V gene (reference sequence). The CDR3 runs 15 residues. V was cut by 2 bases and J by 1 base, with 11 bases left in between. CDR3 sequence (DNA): TGTGCCAGTAGTATATCCGGACAGCCGAACACTGAAGCTTTCTTT. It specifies CASSISGQPNTEAFF.

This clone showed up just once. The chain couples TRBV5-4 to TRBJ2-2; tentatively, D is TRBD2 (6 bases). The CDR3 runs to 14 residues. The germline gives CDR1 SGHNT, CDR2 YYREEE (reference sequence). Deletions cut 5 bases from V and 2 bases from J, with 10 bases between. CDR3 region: CASRGTSNTGELFF. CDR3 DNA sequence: TGTGCCAGCAGGGGGACTTCTAACACCGGGGAGCTGTTTTTT.

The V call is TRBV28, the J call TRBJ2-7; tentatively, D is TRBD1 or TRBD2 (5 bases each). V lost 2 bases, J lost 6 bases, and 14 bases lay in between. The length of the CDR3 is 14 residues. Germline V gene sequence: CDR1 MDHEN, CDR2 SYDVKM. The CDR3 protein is CASSLGGGPGEQYF. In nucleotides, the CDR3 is TGTGCCAGCAGTTTAGGTGGGGGACCGGGCGAGCAGTACTTC.

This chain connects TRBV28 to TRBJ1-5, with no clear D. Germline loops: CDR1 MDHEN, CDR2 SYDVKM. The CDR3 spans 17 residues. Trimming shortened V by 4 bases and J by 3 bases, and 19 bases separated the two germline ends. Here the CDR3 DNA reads TGTGCCAGCAGTTCCGGGTACGGGGTTGGTAACAATCAGCCCCAGCATTTT. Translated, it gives CASSSGYGVGNNQPQHF. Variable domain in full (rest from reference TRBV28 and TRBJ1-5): DVKVTQSSRYLVKRTGEKVFLECVQDMDHENMFWYRQDPGLGLRLIYFSYDVKMKEKGDIPEGYSVSREKKERFSLILESASTNQTSMYLCASSSGYGVGNNQPQHFGDGTRLSIL.

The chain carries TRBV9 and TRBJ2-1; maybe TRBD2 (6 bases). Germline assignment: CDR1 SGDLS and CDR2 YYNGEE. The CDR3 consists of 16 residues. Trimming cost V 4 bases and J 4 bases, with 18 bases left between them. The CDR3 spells CASSSRLVASYNEQFF. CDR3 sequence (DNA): TGTGCCAGCAGCTCCAGACTAGTGGCGTCATACAATGAGCAGTTCTTC.

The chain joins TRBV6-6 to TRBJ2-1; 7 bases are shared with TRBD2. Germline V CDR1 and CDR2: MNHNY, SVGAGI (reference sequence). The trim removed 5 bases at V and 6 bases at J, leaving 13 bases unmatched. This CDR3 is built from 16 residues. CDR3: CASSPGTGLSGNEQFF. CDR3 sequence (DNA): TGTGCCAGCAGTCCAGGGACGGGACTAAGTGGCAATGAGCAGTTCTTC.

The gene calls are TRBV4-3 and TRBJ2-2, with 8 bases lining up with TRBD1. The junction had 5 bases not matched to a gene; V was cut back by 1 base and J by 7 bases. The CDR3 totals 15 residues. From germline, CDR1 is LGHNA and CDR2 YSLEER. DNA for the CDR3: TGCGCCAGCAGCCAAGCTCCGACAGGGGTCGGGGAGCTGTTTTTT. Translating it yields CASSQAPTGVGELFF.

The CDR3 nucleotides read TGCGCCAGCAGCCTACAGGGGCATAATTCACCCCTCCACTTT. Its protein product is CASSLQGHNSPLHF. This chain links TRBV5-1 with TRBJ1-6; 7 nucleotides line up with TRBD1. This CDR3 contains 14 residues. Germline V gene lookup returns CDR1 SGHRS and CDR2 YFSETQ. J gave up 5 bases and V 4 bases, and 3 bases lay outside the gene matches. The variable domain in full, with the rest retrieved from reference TRBV5-1 and TRBJ1-6, is KAGVTQTPRYLIKTRGQQVTLSCSPISGHRSVSWYQQTPGQGLQFLFEYFSETQRNKGNFPGRFSGRQFSNSRSEMNVSTLELGDSALYLCASSLQGHNSPLHFGNGTRLTVT.

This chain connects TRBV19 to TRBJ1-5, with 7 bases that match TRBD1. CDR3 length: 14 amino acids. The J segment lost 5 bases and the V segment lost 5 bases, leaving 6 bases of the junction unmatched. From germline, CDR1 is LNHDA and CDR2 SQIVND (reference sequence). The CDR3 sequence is CASSYGTADQPQHF. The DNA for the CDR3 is TGTGCCAGTAGTTATGGGACAGCCGATCAGCCCCAGCATTTT.

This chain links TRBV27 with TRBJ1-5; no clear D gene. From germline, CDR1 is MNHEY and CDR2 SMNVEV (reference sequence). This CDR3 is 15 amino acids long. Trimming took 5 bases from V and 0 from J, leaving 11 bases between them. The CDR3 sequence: CASSPPGYSNQPQHF. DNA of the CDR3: TGTGCCAGCAGTCCTCCCGGCTATAGCAATCAGCCCCAGCATTTT.

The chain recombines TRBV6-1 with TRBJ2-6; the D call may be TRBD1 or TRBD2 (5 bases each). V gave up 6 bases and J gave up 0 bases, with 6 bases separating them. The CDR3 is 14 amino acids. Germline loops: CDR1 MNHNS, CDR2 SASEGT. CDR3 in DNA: TGTGCCAGCAGGAGGGGCTCTGGGGCCAACGTCCTGACTTTC. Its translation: CASRRGSGANVLTF.